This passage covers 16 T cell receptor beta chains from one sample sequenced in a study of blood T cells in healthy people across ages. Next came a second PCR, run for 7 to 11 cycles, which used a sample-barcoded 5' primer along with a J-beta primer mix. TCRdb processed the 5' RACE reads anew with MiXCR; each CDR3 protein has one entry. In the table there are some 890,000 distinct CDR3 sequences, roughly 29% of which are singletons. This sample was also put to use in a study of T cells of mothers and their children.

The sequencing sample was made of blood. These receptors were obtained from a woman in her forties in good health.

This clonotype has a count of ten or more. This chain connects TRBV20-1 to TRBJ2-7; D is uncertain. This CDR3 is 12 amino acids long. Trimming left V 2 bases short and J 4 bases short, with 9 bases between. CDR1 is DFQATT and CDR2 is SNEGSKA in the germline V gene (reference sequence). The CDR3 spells CSARPSRYEQYF. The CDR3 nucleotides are TGCAGTGCTAGACCCTCGAGGTACGAGCAGTACTTC.

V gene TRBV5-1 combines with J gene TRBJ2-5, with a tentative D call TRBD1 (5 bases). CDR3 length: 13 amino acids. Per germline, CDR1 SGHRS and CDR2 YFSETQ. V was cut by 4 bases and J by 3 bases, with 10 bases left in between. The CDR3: CASSRQGKETQYF. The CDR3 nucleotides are TGCGCCAGCAGCCGCCAGGGTAAAGAGACCCAGTACTTC.

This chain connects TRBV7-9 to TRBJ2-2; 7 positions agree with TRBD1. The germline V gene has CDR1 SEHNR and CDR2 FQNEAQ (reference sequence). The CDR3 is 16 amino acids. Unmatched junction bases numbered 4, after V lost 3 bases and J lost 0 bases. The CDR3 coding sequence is TGTGCCAGCAGCTTGGGTGACAGGGCGAACACCGGGGAGCTGTTTTTT. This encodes CASSLGDRANTGELFF.

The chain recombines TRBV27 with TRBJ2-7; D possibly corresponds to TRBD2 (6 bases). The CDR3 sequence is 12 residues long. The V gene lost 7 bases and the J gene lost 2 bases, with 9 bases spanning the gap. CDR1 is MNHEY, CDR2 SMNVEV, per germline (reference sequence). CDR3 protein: CASMGGPYEQYF. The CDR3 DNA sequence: TGTGCCAGCATGGGGGGTCCCTACGAGCAGTACTTC.

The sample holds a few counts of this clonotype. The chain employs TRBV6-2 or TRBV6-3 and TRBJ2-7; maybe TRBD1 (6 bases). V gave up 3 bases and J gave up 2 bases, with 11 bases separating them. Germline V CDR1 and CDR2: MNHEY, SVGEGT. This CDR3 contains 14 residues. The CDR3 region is CASSYGQLTYEQYF. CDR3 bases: TGTGCCAGCAGTTATGGACAGTTAACCTACGAGCAGTACTTC.

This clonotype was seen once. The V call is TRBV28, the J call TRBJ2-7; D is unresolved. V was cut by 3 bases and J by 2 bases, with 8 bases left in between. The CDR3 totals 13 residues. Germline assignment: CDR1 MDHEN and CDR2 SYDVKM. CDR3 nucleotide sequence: TGTGCCAGCAGTTTCTACTCCGCCTACGAGCAGTACTTC. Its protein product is CASSFYSAYEQYF.

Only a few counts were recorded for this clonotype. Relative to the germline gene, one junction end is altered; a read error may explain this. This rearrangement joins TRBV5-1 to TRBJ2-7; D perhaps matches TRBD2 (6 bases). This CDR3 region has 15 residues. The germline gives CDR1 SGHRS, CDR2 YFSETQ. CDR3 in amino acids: CASNLGTGPIYEQYF. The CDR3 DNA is TGCGCCAGCAACTTGGGGACTGGGCCCATCTACGAGCAGTACTTC.

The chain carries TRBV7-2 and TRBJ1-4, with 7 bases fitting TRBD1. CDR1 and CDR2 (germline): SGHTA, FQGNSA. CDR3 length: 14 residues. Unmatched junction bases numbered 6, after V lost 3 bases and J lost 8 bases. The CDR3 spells CASSFDRVSEKLFF. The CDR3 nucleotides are TGTGCCAGCAGCTTCGACAGGGTGTCGGAAAAACTGTTTTTT.

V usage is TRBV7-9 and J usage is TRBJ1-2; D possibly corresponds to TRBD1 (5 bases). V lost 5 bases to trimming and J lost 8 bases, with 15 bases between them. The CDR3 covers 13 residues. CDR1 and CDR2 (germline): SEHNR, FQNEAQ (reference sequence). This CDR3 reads CASSATGERGYTF. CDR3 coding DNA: TGTGCCAGCAGCGCCACAGGAGAGCGAGGCTACACCTTC. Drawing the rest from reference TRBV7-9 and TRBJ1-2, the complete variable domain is DTGVSQNPRHKITKRGQNVTFRCDPISEHNRLYWYRQTLGQGPEFLTYFQNEAQLEKSRLLSDRFSAERPKGSFSTLEIQRTEQGDSAMYLCASSATGERGYTFGSGTRLTVV.

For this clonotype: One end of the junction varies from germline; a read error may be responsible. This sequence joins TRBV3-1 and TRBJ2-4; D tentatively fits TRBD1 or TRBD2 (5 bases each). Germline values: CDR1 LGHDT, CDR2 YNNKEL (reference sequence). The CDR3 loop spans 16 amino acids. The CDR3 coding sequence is TGTGCCAACAGCCAGTCGGGGCAGGGCGGCAAAAACATTCAGTACTTC. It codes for CANSQSGQGGKNIQYF.

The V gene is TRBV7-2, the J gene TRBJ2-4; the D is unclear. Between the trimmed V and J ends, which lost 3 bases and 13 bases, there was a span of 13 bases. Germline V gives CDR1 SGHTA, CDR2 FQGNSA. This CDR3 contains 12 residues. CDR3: CASSLTGIEQYF. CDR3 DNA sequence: TGTGCCAGCAGCTTGACCGGAATTGAGCAGTACTTC.

CDR3 sequence reads: CASSFGQAPSEAFF. CDR3 nucleotide sequence: TGTGCCAGCAGTTTTGGACAGGCCCCCTCTGAAGCTTTCTTT. The V gene is TRBV12-3 or TRBV12-4, the J gene TRBJ1-1; 7 nucleotides line up with TRBD1. The CDR3 consists of 14 residues. After removal of 3 bases from V and 6 bases from J, the junction contained 7 bases not matched to a gene.

CDR3 in amino acids: CSARGWTSGGHWDTQYF. In nucleotides, the CDR3 is TGCAGTGCTAGAGGTTGGACTAGCGGGGGCCACTGGGATACGCAGTATTTT. This chain joins TRBV20-1 and TRBJ2-3; 13 nucleotides align to TRBD2. This CDR3 comprises 17 residues. J was trimmed by 6 bases and V by 1 base; bases with no gene match: 10. Germline CDR1 and CDR2: DFQATT and SNEGSKA (reference sequence).

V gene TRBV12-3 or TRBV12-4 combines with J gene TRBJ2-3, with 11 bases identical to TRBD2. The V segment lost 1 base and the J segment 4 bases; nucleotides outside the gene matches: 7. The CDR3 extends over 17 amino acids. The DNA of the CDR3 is TGTGCCAGCAGTTTAGATAGTAGCGGGGGGGCCCCAGATACGCAGTATTTT. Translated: CASSLDSSGGAPDTQYF.

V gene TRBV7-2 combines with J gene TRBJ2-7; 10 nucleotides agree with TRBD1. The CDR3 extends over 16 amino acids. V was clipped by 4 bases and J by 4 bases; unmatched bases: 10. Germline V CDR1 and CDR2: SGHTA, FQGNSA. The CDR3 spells CTSSSIPGTGAYEQYF. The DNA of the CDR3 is TGTACCAGCAGCTCTATTCCGGGGACAGGGGCTTACGAGCAGTACTTC.

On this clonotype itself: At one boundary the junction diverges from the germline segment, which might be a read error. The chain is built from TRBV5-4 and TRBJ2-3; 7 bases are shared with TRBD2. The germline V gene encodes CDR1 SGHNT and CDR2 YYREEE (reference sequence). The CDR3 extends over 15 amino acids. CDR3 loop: CASAYDGGTTGTQYF. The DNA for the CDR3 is TGTGCCAGCGCCTACGACGGGGGGACCACAGGTACGCAGTATTTT. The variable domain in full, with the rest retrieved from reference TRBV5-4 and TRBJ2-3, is ETGVTQSPTHLIKTRGQQVTLRCSSQSGHNTVSWYQQALGQGPQFIFQYYREEENGRGNFPPRFSGLQFPNYSSELNVNALELDDSALYLCASAYDGGTTGTQYFGPGTRLTVL.